This T cell receptor beta chain stems from a study of CD8 T cells in Susac syndrome. Bulk CD8+ and CD4+ cells came from magnetic negative isolation; CD8+ TEMRA by FACS. The CDR3 consists of 15 residues. Looked up from germline, CDR1 is SGHAT and CDR2 is FQNNGV. Trimming took 5 bases from V and 2 from J, leaving 14 bases between them. The RNA, roughly 0.5 to 1 ug, was put through reverse transcription using random hexamers. The method of amplification for TCR beta CDR3 was immunoSEQ multiplex PCR, covering 54 Vbeta and 13 Jbeta. In TCRdb, the immunoSEQ multiplex PCR reads were re-called with MiXCR into one record per CDR3 protein. The table shows some 450,000 distinct CDR3 sequences, with 75% to 90% occurring only once.

Sequencing was carried out using CD8+ T cells from PBMCs. The chain links TRBV11-2 to TRBJ2-3, with D possibly being TRBD2 (5 bases). The receptor was isolated from a human donor with multiple sclerosis. The CDR3 sequence: CASSVGSSNTDTQYF. In DNA, the CDR3 is TGTGCCAGCAGCGTGGGGAGCAGTAACACAGATACGCAGTATTTT.